The 13 T cell receptor beta chains below all came from one sample that was sequenced in a study of T cells expressing NK-cell markers. Following a re-call of the 5' RACE reads, TCRdb has one entry per CDR3 protein and lacks DNA. The sample holds around 550,000 distinct CDR3 sequences. The sample comprised blood T cells: a sorted CD56 or NKG2C T cell subset, CD4+ or CD8+ T cells, or bulk PBMC T cells (not recorded which). Receptor source: a young man in good health.

V gene TRBV7-9 combines with J gene TRBJ2-7; TCRdb picks TRBD2, but there is no DNA to check that call. The CDR3 spans 16 residues. Germline CDR1 reads SEHNR; CDR2 reads FQNEAQ (reference sequence). CDR3: CASSLAVGLAAIEQYF. Variable domain in full (rest from reference TRBV7-9 and TRBJ2-7): DTGVSQNPRHKITKRGQNVTFRCDPISEHNRLYWYRQTLGQGPEFLTYFQNEAQLEKSRLLSDRFSAERPKGSFSTLEIQRTEQGDSAMYLCASSLAVGLAAIEQYFGPGTRLTVT.

V usage is TRBV6-5 and J usage is TRBJ2-7; as DNA is missing, the TRBD2 call by TCRdb cannot be tested. The germline V gene encodes CDR1 MNHEY and CDR2 SVGAGI. The CDR3 is made up of 17 amino acids. The CDR3 region is CASSYSLAGGRSYEQYF.

The CDR3 is CSAMGLAESRYNEQFF. The chain links TRBV20-1 to TRBJ2-1; TCRdb selects TRBD2, and the lack of DNA leaves this call unchecked. From germline, CDR1 is DFQATT and CDR2 SNEGSKA (reference sequence). The CDR3 totals 16 residues.

The CDR3 loop reads CASSWGQVGTEAFF. The genes are TRBV5-5 and TRBJ1-1; TCRdb's D call of TRBD1 is untestable without DNA. This CDR3 has 14 residues. Germline CDR1 reads SGHKS; CDR2 reads YYEKEE (reference sequence).

The genes are TRBV20-1 and TRBJ2-3; lacking DNA, the TRBD1 call made by TCRdb goes unchecked. CDR3 length equals 14 residues. Germline lookup yields CDR1 DFQATT and CDR2 SNEGSKA (reference sequence). The CDR3 here is CSANGGSSTDTQYF.

The chain combines TRBV5-1 with TRBJ1-1; TCRdb names TRBD1, which stays unverified in the absence of DNA. Germline CDR1 is SGHRS and CDR2 is YFSETQ. The length of the CDR3 is 15 residues. CDR3 residues: CASSLSTGEVTEAFF.

J is TRBJ1-2 and V is TRBV12-3 or TRBV12-4; TCRdb gives TRBD1 as the D gene, but with no DNA this cannot be confirmed. CDR3 length: 14 amino acids. The CDR3 sequence is CASSSSGGQAGYTF.

V and J are TRBV4-2 and TRBJ2-2; TCRdb picks TRBD1, but there is no DNA to check that call. The CDR3 has 19 residues. In germline, CDR1 is LGHNA, CDR2 YNFKEQ. The chain's CDR3 is CASSQALTGAAPATGELFF.

This chain connects TRBV4-2 to TRBJ1-5; TCRdb reports TRBD1, a call that lacks DNA to check it against. This CDR3 spans 16 amino acids. Germline assignment: CDR1 LGHNA and CDR2 YNFKEQ. The chain's CDR3 is CASSQDTTGPQQPQHF.

The gene calls are TRBV7-8 and TRBJ2-5. Germline V lookup: CDR1 SGHVS, CDR2 FQNEAQ. The length of the CDR3 is 15 residues. The CDR3 is CASSIGDSATETQYF.

V gene TRBV5-6 combines with J gene TRBJ1-2; TCRdb indicates TRBD1, and absent DNA this call remains unverified. The CDR3 sequence is 15 residues long. The V gene's germline CDR1 is SGHDT and CDR2 YYEEEE. The CDR3 region is CASSSRDRGFYGYTF.

The rearrangement uses TRBV11-2 and TRBJ1-2; TCRdb's assignment of TRBD1 cannot be checked, as there is no DNA. CDR3 size: 13 residues. The germline V gene encodes CDR1 SGHAT and CDR2 FQNNGV. CDR3 sequence: CASSSGQSYGYTF.

The chain combines TRBV5-4 with TRBJ2-3; the TCRdb call, TRBD2, lacks DNA for checking. Looked up from germline, CDR1 is SGHNT and CDR2 is YYREEE (reference sequence). The CDR3 runs to 15 residues. The CDR3 loop reads CASTLRGSGSDTQYF.